This T cell receptor (beta chain) was profiled in a study of OX40 agonist ivuxolimab in advanced cancers. Background on the study: Patients received ivuxolimab, an agonistic anti-OX40 (CD134) antibody. Cancers in dose escalation were hepatocellular, melanoma, renal cell and head and neck.

Only in-frame clones appear in the TCRdb table, and some are missing; sequencing was by immunoSEQ multiplex PCR. The sample has approximately 62,000 clones, 80% to 95% seen once. This CDR3 spans 12 amino acids. Looked up from germline, CDR1 is SQVTM and CDR2 is ANQGSEA. V lost 7 bases to trimming and J lost 6 bases, with 13 bases between them. Study-level findings and limits: By week 6 at 0.1 to 3.0 mg/kg, blood CD4+ and CD8+ T cells had expanded clonally. Researchers did not determine the expanded peripheral T cells' antigen specificity.

For this clone: Its antigen is unidentified.

This specimen was CD4+ or CD8+ T cells sorted from blood, taken in a trial of the OX40 agonist ivuxolimab. This TCR was recovered from an adult with an advanced solid tumor such as melanoma, head and neck, liver or kidney cancer. The rearrangement links TRBV29-1 to TRBJ2-1, with D hard to call. DNA for the CDR3: TGCAGCGGCCGGGTCAGTTCCAATGAGCAGTTCTTC. As protein: CSGRVSSNEQFF.